The next 14 T cell receptor beta chains were all read from a single sample in a study of identical twins. TCRdb re-called the 5' RACE reads through MiXCR, storing one row per CDR3 protein. The table has under 300,000 distinct CDR3 sequences, about 13% seen once. The sample was also linked to a second study, of yellow fever vaccine responses in identical twins.

Sequencing was carried out using memory (CD45RO+) T cells sorted from blood. The receptor set was obtained from a young woman in good health.

The rearrangement uses TRBV9 and TRBJ2-3; D is undetermined. There are 12 residues in the CDR3. Germline V gene lookup returns CDR1 SGDLS and CDR2 YYNGEE. V lost 5 bases to trimming and J lost 5 bases, with 9 bases between them. CDR3 in DNA: TGTGCCAGCAGTTACGACCGAGATACGCAGTATTTT. This sequence encodes CASSYDRDTQYF.

V gene TRBV30 combines with J gene TRBJ1-1; D call uncertain. This CDR3 has 14 residues. Trimming cost V 4 bases and J 1 base, with 13 bases left between them. Germline CDR1 GTSNPN, CDR2 SVGIG (reference sequence). CDR3 in DNA: TGTGCCTGGACCAGATTCAGGTCGAACACTGAAGCTTTCTTT. As protein: CAWTRFRSNTEAFF.

The chain links TRBV20-1 to TRBJ2-6; possible D gene TRBD2, 6 bases. The CDR3 is 16 amino acids. V lost 4 bases and J 4 bases, leaving 17 bases between the germline ends. Germline CDR1 is DFQATT and CDR2 is SNEGSKA (reference sequence). This CDR3 reads CSATKTWAGGANVLTF. The CDR3 DNA reads as TGCAGTGCTACAAAGACGTGGGCGGGGGGGGCCAACGTCCTGACTTTC.

This clonotype was observed a few times. The chain uses TRBV15 and TRBJ2-7, with TRBD1 matching over 8 bases. Trimming cost V 4 bases and J 3 bases; bases outside gene matches: 2. CDR1 is LNHNV, CDR2 YYDKDF, per germline (reference sequence). The CDR3 length is 13 residues. The CDR3 sequence is CATSITGGYEQYF. The CDR3 nucleotides are TGTGCCACCAGCATAACAGGGGGCTACGAGCAGTACTTC.

With respect to this clonotype: One end of the junction does not line up with germline, which may come from a read error. The rearrangement joins TRBV28 to TRBJ2-6; unclear D gene. The germline V gene encodes CDR1 MDHEN and CDR2 SYDVKM. The CDR3 spans 14 residues. The CDR3 sequence: CARSLPSGANVLTF. For the CDR3, the DNA is TGTGCCAGAAGTTTGCCCTCTGGGGCCAACGTCCTGACTTTC.

This chain connects TRBV4-1 to TRBJ1-5; D is undetermined. Germline V gene sequence: CDR1 MGHRA, CDR2 YSYEKL. Trimming cost V 0 bases and J 2 bases, with 8 bases left between them. The CDR3 runs 15 residues. CDR3 in DNA: TGCGCCAGCAGCCAAGAGGGCAGCGGCAATCAGCCCCAGCATTTT. Its translation is CASSQEGSGNQPQHF.

This clonotype has only a few counts. The chain links TRBV2 to TRBJ2-7; possible D gene TRBD2, 6 bases. Trimming stripped 5 bases from V and 3 bases from J, with 11 bases between. The CDR3 runs 13 residues. Germline CDR1 reads SNHLY; CDR2 reads FYNNEI. This CDR3 is CASSLRLDYEQYF. In DNA, the CDR3 is TGTGCCAGCAGTCTCCGACTAGACTACGAGCAGTACTTC.

This clonotype was found many times. The chain couples TRBV7-9 to TRBJ2-5; D uncertain. This CDR3 region has 12 residues. Germline CDR1 reads SEHNR; CDR2 reads FQNEAQ (reference sequence). Trimming shortened V by 5 bases and J by 2 bases, and 6 bases separated the two germline ends. Here the CDR3 reads CASSRVQETQYF. For the CDR3, the DNA is TGTGCCAGCAGCCGAGTGCAAGAGACCCAGTACTTC.

This chain uses TRBV30 with TRBJ2-7, with D uncertain. V lost 2 bases and J lost 1, with 12 bases in between. Germline V CDR1 and CDR2: GTSNPN, SVGIG (reference sequence). The CDR3 length is 14 residues. CDR3 in amino acids: CAWSYSQISYEQYF. DNA of the CDR3: TGTGCCTGGAGTTACAGCCAAATATCCTACGAGCAGTACTTC.

This clonotype showed up just a few times. The chain has TRBV6-1 and TRBJ1-4; the match to TRBD1 covers 7 bases. The CDR3 is 15 residues long. The V and J ends lost 0 bases and 7 bases, in that order; junction bases with no gene match: 5. Germline CDR1 is MNHNS and CDR2 is SASEGT. The CDR3 region has the DNA TGTGCCAGCAGTGAAGCGGGGGGACAGATTGAAAAACTGTTTTTT. This translates into CASSEAGGQIEKLFF.

This clonotype was detected only a few times. The junction does not match germline at one end; this may be a read error. V and J are TRBV29-1 and TRBJ2-1; the D gene could be TRBD1 or TRBD2 (5 bases each). The CDR3 loop spans 12 amino acids. CDR1 and CDR2 (germline): SQVTM, ANQGSEA. The CDR3 nucleotides read TGCAGCCTTGAGGGGTCCTACAATGAGCAGTTCTTC. Protein product: CSLEGSYNEQFF.

This clonotype was seen repeatedly, ten times or more. This chain links TRBV5-1 with TRBJ2-3; D possibly matches TRBD1 or TRBD2 (5 bases each). Germline lookup yields CDR1 SGHRS and CDR2 YFSETQ. V lost 0 bases to trimming and J lost 6 bases, with 8 bases between them. The CDR3 runs 13 residues. The CDR3 loop is CASSLGDGDTQYF. The DNA for the CDR3 is TGCGCCAGCAGCTTGGGGGACGGTGATACGCAGTATTTT.

This chain uses TRBV6-1 with TRBJ1-2; 7 nucleotides agree with TRBD1. Germline V lookup: CDR1 MNHNS, CDR2 SASEGT. This CDR3 comprises 15 residues. Losses at the gene ends were 3 bases for V and 5 bases for J; bases not matched to a gene: 9. The CDR3 protein is CASSDPRTGKYGYTF. In nucleotides, the CDR3 is TGTGCCAGCAGTGACCCTAGGACAGGAAAATATGGCTACACCTTC.

This clonotype was seen repeatedly, ten times or more. The chain carries TRBV29-1 and TRBJ1-1, with 11 positions matching TRBD1. Unmatched junction bases numbered 7, after V lost 8 bases and J lost 5 bases. Germline CDR1 and CDR2: SQVTM and ANQGSEA. The CDR3 contains 13 residues. The CDR3 DNA reads TGCAGCACCCGGACAGGGGGCAGGACTGAAGCTTTCTTT. Translated: CSTRTGGRTEAFF. Variable domain in full (rest from reference TRBV29-1 and TRBJ1-1): SAVISQKPSRDICQRGTSLTIQCQVDSQVTMMFWYRQQPGQSLTLIATANQGSEATYESGFVIDKFPISRPNLTFSTLTVSNMSPEDSSIYLCSTRTGGRTEAFFGQGTRLTVV.